This record covers a single T cell receptor beta chain. The data were obtained in a study of blood T cell repertoires in COVID-19. CDR1 is LNHNV and CDR2 is YYDKDF in the germline V gene (reference sequence). The CDR3 sequence is 14 residues long. V was clipped by 5 bases and J by 5 bases; unmatched bases: 4. Produced via immunoSEQ multiplex PCR; TCRdb's table is partial and in-frame only. The data show around 480,000 clones, with about 85% seen just once and under 0.75% held by the top ten. The chain is built from TRBV15 and TRBJ2-2; TRBD1 agrees at 8 bases. Source material: PBMCs or T cells enriched from blood (not recorded which). The clonotype originates from a young woman who had recovered from COVID-19. The CDR3 protein is CATSLDRVTGELFF. In DNA form, the CDR3 reads TGTGCCACCAGCCTGGACAGGGTGACCGGGGAGCTGTTTTTT.